What follows are 18 T cell receptor beta chains derived from one specimen sequenced in a study of identical twins. One entry per CDR3 protein results from TCRdb running MiXCR on the 5' RACE reads. Here the sample spans about 290,000 distinct CDR3 sequences, roughly 9.7% being singletons. This sample also appeared in a second study, on yellow fever vaccine responses in identical twins.

What was sequenced was CD8+ T cells sorted from blood. The receptors shown here come from a woman under 30 in good health.

The V gene is TRBV4-1, the J gene TRBJ2-2, with TRBD1 as a possible D gene (6 bases). The ends were cut back, 1 base at V and 7 bases at J, with 13 bases in the middle. The germline CDR1 and CDR2 sequences are MGHRA and YSYEKL. The CDR3 contains 15 residues. CDR3 DNA sequence: TGCGCCAGCAGCCAAGGGGCAGGGGTTGGCGGGGAGCTGTTTTTT. It encodes CASSQGAGVGGELFF.

In this sample, this clonotype turned up a few times. The rearrangement joins TRBV9 to TRBJ2-7; 8 bases match TRBD1. This CDR3 spans 12 amino acids. V shed 3 bases, J shed 7 bases, and the junction held 3 bases outside the gene matches. Looked up from germline, CDR1 is SGDLS and CDR2 is YYNGEE. DNA of the CDR3: TGTGCCAGCAGCGCGACAGGGGAGGAGCAGTACTTC. Its translation is CASSATGEEQYF.

The chain links TRBV12-3 or TRBV12-4 to TRBJ1-4; a weak D match, TRBD1 (6 bases). V was pared by 6 bases and J by 8 bases, with 16 bases between. The CDR3 is made up of 14 amino acids. This CDR3 reads CASRTGLDSEKLFF. The DNA of the CDR3 is TGTGCCAGCAGGACCGGACTGGACAGCGAAAAACTGTTTTTT.

This clonotype was seen only a few times. The chain couples TRBV29-1 to TRBJ1-2, with 8 nucleotides matching TRBD1. J lost 5 bases, V lost 0 bases, and 5 bases had no gene match. Per the germline V gene, CDR1 is SQVTM and CDR2 is ANQGSEA. The CDR3 runs to 14 residues. This CDR3 is CSVEDQGAGYGYTF. DNA for the CDR3: TGCAGCGTTGAAGATCAGGGGGCAGGGTATGGCTACACCTTC.

The chain combines TRBV4-1 with TRBJ2-5; D is undetermined. This CDR3 comprises 12 residues. Trimming stripped 1 base from V and 5 bases from J, with 5 bases between. Germline lookup yields CDR1 MGHRA and CDR2 YSYEKL. As DNA, the CDR3 is TGCGCCAGCAGCCAAGCAACGGAGACCCAGTACTTC. The encoded protein is CASSQATETQYF.

This clonotype was detected ten times or more. CDR3: CASSQGTSGRGSYNEQFF. The CDR3 DNA is TGCGCCAGCAGCCAAGGGACTAGCGGGAGGGGGTCCTACAATGAGCAGTTCTTC. The J gene is TRBJ2-1, the V gene TRBV4-3, with 15 bases lining up with TRBD2. The CDR3 has 18 residues. CDR1 is LGHNA, CDR2 YSLEER, per germline. Losses at the gene ends were 1 base for V and 1 base for J; bases not matched to a gene: 2.

V and J are TRBV9 and TRBJ2-3, with 8 bases aligning to TRBD2. Germline V CDR1 and CDR2: SGDLS, YYNGEE. The V and J ends lost 0 bases and 0 bases, in that order; junction bases with no gene match: 12. The CDR3 totals 19 residues. CDR3 residues: CASSVGERGPFSSTDTQYF. CDR3 coding DNA: TGTGCCAGCAGCGTAGGGGAGCGGGGGCCCTTCTCTAGCACAGATACGCAGTATTTT.

This clonotype has more than one count but fewer than ten. The CDR3 DNA reads TGCGCCAGCAGCTTGGCGGGACCCAGCGGGAGCCTAAAGCGCGGATTGGAGACCCAGTACTTC. It yields the protein CASSLAGPSGSLKRGLETQYF. The rearrangement uses TRBV5-1 and TRBJ2-5, with 8 bases fitting TRBD2. The ends lost 0 bases at V and 5 bases at J; junction bases unmatched: 24. CDR3 size: 21 residues. Germline V CDR1 and CDR2: SGHRS, YFSETQ.

This clonotype was seen a handful of times. The V gene is TRBV7-6, the J gene TRBJ1-1; TRBD1 matches 8 bases. The trim removed 5 bases at V and 7 bases at J, leaving 12 bases unmatched. Per the germline V gene, CDR1 is SGHVS and CDR2 is FNYEAQ. CDR3 length: 15 amino acids. Written as DNA, the CDR3 is TGTGCCAGCAGCCCCTCGGTTGACAGGGGTCGTGAAGCTTTCTTT. This encodes CASSPSVDRGREAFF.

A few counts support this clonotype. This chain connects TRBV11-2 to TRBJ2-3; D perhaps matches TRBD2 (5 bases). With 8 bases removed from V and 4 bases from J, the gap between germline ends came to 19 bases. CDR1 SGHAT and CDR2 FQNNGV come from the germline V gene. The CDR3 spans 15 residues. The CDR3 coding sequence is TGTGCCAGCCGGAATACTCTTGAGGGCCCAGATACGCAGTATTTT. Translation gives CASRNTLEGPDTQYF.

This clonotype was detected many times. The chain couples TRBV12-3 or TRBV12-4 to TRBJ2-2, with D unresolved. The CDR3 length is 14 residues. V was clipped by 1 base and J by 0 bases, with 3 bases between them. The CDR3 sequence: CASSLGANTGELFF. CDR3 nucleotide sequence: TGTGCCAGCAGTTTAGGAGCGAACACCGGGGAGCTGTTTTTT.

This clonotype appeared many times. V usage is TRBV5-1 and J usage is TRBJ2-7; D not resolved. The V gene's germline CDR1 is SGHRS and CDR2 YFSETQ. Trimming took off 2 bases at V and 2 bases at J, with 8 bases between the two ends. This CDR3 region has 13 residues. The CDR3 is CASSFGGAYEQYF. The CDR3 nucleotides read TGCGCCAGCAGCTTCGGTGGGGCCTACGAGCAGTACTTC.

This clonotype was seen many times. The chain recombines TRBV9 with TRBJ2-7; D call uncertain. Trimming removed 1 base from V and 2 bases from J, with 10 bases in between. This CDR3 has 14 residues. The germline V gene encodes CDR1 SGDLS and CDR2 YYNGEE. CDR3 DNA sequence: TGTGCCAGCAGCGTAAAAGCAGGTACCTACGAGCAGTACTTC. Protein product: CASSVKAGTYEQYF.

This clonotype was counted ten times or more. CDR3 protein: CASSPGALNYEQYF. CDR3 bases: TGCGCCAGCAGCCCGGGCGCCTTAAACTACGAGCAGTACTTC. The chain carries TRBV4-3 and TRBJ2-7; D not resolved. The CDR3 extends over 14 amino acids. The V and J ends lost 4 bases and 3 bases respectively, with 13 bases between them. Germline V gives CDR1 LGHNA, CDR2 YSLEER.

This clonotype has at least ten counts. The gene calls are TRBV12-3 or TRBV12-4 and TRBJ2-7; D is undetermined. This CDR3 contains 13 residues. V was pared by 0 bases and J by 2 bases, with 5 bases between. CDR3 loop: CASSLALAYEQYF. In nucleotides, the CDR3 is TGTGCCAGCAGTTTAGCGTTGGCCTACGAGCAGTACTTC.

This clonotype was seen at least ten times. The CDR3 bases are TGCAGCGTTGAAGGGTCCCGACAGGGCAAAAACTACAATGAGCAGTTCTTC. Its translation: CSVEGSRQGKNYNEQFF. V usage is TRBV29-1 and J usage is TRBJ2-1, with 7 bases lining up with TRBD1. Germline assignment: CDR1 SQVTM and CDR2 ANQGSEA. V lost 1 base to trimming and J lost 3 bases; unmatched junction nucleotides: 12. This CDR3 is built from 17 residues.

This clonotype was picked up a small number of times. V and J are TRBV19 and TRBJ1-2; D is undetermined. Trimming stripped 8 bases from V and 8 bases from J, with 18 bases between. The CDR3 sequence is 13 residues long. Germline loops: CDR1 LNHDA, CDR2 SQIVND (reference sequence). The CDR3 nucleotides are TGTGCCAGTTGGATCCCCGGCCCGGAGGGCTACACCTTC. As protein: CASWIPGPEGYTF.

The chain uses TRBV25-1 and TRBJ2-1; D unresolved. Germline CDR1 is MGHDK and CDR2 is SYGVNS. The ends were cut back, 5 bases at V and 4 bases at J, with 6 bases in the middle. The CDR3 sequence is 12 residues long. The CDR3: CASSKGYNEQFF. Here the CDR3 DNA reads TGTGCCAGCAGTAAAGGGTACAATGAGCAGTTCTTC.